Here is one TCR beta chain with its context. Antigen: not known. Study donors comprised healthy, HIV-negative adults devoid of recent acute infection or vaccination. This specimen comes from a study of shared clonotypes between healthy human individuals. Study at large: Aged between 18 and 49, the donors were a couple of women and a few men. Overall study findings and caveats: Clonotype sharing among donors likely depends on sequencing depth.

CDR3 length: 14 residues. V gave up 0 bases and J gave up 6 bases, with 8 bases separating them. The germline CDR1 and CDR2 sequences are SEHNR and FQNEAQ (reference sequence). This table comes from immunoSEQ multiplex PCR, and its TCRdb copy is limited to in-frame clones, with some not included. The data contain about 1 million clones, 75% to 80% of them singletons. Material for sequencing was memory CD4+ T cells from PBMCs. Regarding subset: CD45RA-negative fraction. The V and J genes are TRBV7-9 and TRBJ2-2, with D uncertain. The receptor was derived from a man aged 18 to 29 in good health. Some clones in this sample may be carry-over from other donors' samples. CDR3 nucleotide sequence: TGTGCCAGCAGCTTAGCAGGGAAGGCCGGGGAGCTGTTTTTT. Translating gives CASSLAGKAGELFF.